This TCR beta chain was identified in a study of shared clonotypes between healthy human individuals. Turning to the study itself: Each donor's CD8 memory used one plate, CD8 naive two, each CD4 subset three.

Remarks on this clone: Antigen: not known.

Profiling relied on immunoSEQ multiplex PCR, and the TCRdb table lists in-frame clones only, not all of them. The sample consists of some 2,000,000 clones, roughly 94% of them appearing once. The CDR3 consists of 14 residues. Germline V CDR1 and CDR2: SGHAT, FQNNGV. Trimming cost V 7 bases and J 5 bases, with 17 bases left between them. Study-wide points: It was the non-shared clonotypes that had lower generation probabilities than clonotypes shared by all four donors.

This sequence was found in a man aged 18 to 29 in good health. Sequencing was performed on naive CD4+ T cells sorted from blood. Noted subset: CD45RA+ positively selected. The chain recombines TRBV11-2 with TRBJ2-5, with D perhaps matching TRBD2 (6 bases). This chain's CDR3 is CASTRGEARETQYF. CDR3 DNA: TGTGCCAGCACCCGTGGGGAGGCCCGCGAGACCCAGTACTTC.